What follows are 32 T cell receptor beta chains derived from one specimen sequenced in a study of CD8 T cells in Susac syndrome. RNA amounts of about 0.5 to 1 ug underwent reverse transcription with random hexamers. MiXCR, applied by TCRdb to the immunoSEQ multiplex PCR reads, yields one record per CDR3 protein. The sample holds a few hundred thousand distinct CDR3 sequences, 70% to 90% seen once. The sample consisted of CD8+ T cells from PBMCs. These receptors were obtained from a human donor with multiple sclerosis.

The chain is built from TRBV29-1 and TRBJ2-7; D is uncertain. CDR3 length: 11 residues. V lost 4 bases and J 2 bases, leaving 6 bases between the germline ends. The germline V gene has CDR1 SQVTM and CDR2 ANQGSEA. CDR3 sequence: CSVGSAYEQYF. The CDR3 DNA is TGCAGCGTTGGCAGCGCCTACGAGCAGTACTTC.

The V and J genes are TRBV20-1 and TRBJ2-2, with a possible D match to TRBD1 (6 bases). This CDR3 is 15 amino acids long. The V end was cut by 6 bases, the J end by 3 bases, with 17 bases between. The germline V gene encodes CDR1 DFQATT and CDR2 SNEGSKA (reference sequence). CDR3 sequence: CSARQIRTDTGELFF. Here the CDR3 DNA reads TGCAGTGCACGCCAGATTCGGACAGACACCGGGGAGCTGTTTTTT.

CDR3 sequence: CASSFPTSGGQRLAKNIQYF. DNA for the CDR3: TGTGCCAGCAGTTTCCCGACTAGCGGGGGCCAACGCCTAGCCAAAAACATTCAGTACTTC. The rearrangement joins TRBV28 to TRBJ2-4; 12 bases map to TRBD2. In germline, CDR1 is MDHEN, CDR2 SYDVKM. The CDR3 sequence is 20 residues long. V lost 3 bases to trimming and J lost 0 bases; unmatched junction nucleotides: 12.

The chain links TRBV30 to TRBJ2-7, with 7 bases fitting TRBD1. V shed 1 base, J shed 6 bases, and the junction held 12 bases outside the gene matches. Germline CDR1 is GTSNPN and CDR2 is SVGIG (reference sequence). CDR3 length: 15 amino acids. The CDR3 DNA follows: TGTGCCTGGAGTGCTCCGACAGGGTTTCTACTCGAGCAGTACTTC. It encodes CAWSAPTGFLLEQYF.

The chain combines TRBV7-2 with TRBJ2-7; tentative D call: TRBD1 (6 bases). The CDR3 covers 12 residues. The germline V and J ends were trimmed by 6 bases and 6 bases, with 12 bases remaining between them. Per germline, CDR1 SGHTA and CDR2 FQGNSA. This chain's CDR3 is CASRTTTGEQYF. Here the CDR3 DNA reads TGTGCCAGCAGGACTACGACAGGCGAGCAGTACTTC.

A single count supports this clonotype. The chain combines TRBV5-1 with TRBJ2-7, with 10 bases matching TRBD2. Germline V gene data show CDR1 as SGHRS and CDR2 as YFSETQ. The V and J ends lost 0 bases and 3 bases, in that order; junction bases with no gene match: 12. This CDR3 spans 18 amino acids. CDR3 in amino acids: CASSLDGIAGGPHYEQYF. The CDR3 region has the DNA TGCGCCAGCAGCTTGGATGGGATAGCGGGGGGCCCTCACTACGAGCAGTACTTC.

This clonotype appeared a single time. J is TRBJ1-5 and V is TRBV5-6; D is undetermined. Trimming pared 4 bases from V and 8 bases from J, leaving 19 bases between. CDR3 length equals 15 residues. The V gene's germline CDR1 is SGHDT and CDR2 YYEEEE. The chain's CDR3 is CASSILFRIGEPQHF. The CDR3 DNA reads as TGTGCCAGCAGCATATTGTTTCGGATCGGGGAGCCCCAGCATTTT.

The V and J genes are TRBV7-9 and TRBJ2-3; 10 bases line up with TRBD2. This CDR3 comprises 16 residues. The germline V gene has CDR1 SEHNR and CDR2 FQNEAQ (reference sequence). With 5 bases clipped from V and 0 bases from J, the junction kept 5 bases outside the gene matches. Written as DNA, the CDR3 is TGTGCCAGCAGCCCCGGACTAGCGGCTAGCACAGATACGCAGTATTTT. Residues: CASSPGLAASTDTQYF.

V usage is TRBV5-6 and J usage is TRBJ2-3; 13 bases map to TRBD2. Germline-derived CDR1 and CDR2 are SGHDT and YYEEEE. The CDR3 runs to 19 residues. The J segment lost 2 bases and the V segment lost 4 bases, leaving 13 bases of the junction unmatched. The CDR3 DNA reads TGTGCCAGCAGCCTCGGACTAGCGGGAGTTTATATGCACACAGATACGCAGTATTTT. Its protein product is CASSLGLAGVYMHTDTQYF.

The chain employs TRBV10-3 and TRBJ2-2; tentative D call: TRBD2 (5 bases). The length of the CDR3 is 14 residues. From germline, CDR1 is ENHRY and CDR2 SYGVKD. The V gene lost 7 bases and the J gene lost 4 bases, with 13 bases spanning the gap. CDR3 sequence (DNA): TGTGCCATCAAGGAGGTGGGCAGCACCGGGGAGCTGTTTTTT. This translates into CAIKEVGSTGELFF.

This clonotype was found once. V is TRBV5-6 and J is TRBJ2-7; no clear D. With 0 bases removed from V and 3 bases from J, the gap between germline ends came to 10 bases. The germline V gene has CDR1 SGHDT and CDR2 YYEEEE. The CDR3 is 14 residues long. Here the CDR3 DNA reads TGTGCCAGCAGCTTGGGCAGCTATGACTACGAGCAGTACTTC. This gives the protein CASSLGSYDYEQYF.

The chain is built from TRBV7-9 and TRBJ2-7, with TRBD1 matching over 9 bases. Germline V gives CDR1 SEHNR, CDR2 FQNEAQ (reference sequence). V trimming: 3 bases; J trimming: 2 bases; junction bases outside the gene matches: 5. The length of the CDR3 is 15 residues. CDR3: CASSFGQGMTYEQYF. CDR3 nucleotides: TGTGCCAGCAGCTTTGGACAGGGGATGACCTACGAGCAGTACTTC.

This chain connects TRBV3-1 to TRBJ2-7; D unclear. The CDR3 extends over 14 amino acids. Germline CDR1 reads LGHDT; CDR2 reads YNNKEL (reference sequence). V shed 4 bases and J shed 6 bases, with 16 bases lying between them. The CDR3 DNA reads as TGTGCCAGCAGCCCACCAGCACCCCAACGCGAGCAGTACTTC. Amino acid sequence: CASSPPAPQREQYF.

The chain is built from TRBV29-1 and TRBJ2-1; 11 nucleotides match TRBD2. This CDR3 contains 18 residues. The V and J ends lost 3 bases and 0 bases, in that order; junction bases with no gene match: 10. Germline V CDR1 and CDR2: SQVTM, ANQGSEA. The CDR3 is CSVDHGGLAENSYNEQFF. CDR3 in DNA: TGCAGCGTTGATCATGGGGGACTAGCGGAAAACTCCTACAATGAGCAGTTCTTC.

CDR3 amino acids: CASSLGPSGITGELFF. The CDR3 nucleotides are TGTGCCAGCAGCTTAGGTCCTAGCGGGATCACCGGGGAGCTGTTTTTT. The chain couples TRBV11-2 to TRBJ2-2, with 9 positions matching TRBD2. V gave up 1 base and J gave up 4 bases; unmatched junction bases: 4. In germline, CDR1 is SGHAT, CDR2 FQNNGV. The CDR3 runs 16 residues.

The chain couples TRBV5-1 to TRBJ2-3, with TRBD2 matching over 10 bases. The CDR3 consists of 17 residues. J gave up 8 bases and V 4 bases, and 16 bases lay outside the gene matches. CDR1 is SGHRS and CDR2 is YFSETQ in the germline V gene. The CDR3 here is CASSPRLAGENGGTQYF. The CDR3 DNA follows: TGCGCCAGCAGCCCCCGCCTAGCGGGAGAAAACGGCGGTACGCAGTATTTT.

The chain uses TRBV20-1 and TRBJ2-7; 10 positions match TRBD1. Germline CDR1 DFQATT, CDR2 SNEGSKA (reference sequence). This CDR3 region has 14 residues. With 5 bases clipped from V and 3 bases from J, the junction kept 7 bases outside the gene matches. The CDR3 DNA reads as TGCAGTGCTGGCGGGACAGGGGCACTCTACGAGCAGTACTTC. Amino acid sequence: CSAGGTGALYEQYF.

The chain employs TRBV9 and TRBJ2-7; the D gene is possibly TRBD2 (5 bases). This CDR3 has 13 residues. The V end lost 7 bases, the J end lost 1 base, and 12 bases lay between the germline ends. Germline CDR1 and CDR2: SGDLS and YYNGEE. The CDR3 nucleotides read TGTGCCAGCGAGGGCCCTGAGTCCTACGAGCAGTACTTC. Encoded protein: CASEGPESYEQYF.

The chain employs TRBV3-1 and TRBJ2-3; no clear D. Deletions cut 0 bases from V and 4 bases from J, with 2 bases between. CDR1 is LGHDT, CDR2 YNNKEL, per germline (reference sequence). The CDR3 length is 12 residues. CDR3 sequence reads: CASSQEPDTQYF. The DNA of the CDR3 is TGTGCCAGCAGCCAAGAGCCAGATACGCAGTATTTT.

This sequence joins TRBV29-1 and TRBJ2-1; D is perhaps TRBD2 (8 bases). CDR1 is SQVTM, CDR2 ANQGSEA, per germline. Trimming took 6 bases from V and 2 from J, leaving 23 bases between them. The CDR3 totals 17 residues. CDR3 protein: CSVQGGPSGRAYNEQFF. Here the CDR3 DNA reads TGCAGCGTGCAGGGGGGTCCTAGCGGGCGAGCCTACAATGAGCAGTTCTTC.

CDR3 bases: TGTGCCAGCACTGTGGATACGCAGTATTTT. Its protein is CASTVDTQYF. The chain links TRBV2 to TRBJ2-3; no clear D. CDR3 length equals 10 residues. From germline, CDR1 is SNHLY and CDR2 FYNNEI. Trimming stripped 7 bases from V and 6 bases from J, with 5 bases between.

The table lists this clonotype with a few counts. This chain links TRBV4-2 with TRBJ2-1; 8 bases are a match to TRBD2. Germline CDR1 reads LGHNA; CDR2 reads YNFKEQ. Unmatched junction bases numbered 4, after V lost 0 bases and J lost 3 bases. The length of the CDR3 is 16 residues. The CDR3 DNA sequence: TGTGCCAGCAGCCAAGACTCAGCGGGAGACTACAATGAGCAGTTCTTC. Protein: CASSQDSAGDYNEQFF.

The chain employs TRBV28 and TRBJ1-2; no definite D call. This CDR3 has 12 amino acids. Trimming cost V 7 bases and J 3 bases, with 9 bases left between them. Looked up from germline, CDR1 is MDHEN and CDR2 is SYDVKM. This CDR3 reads CASTAGDYGYTF. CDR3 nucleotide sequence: TGTGCCAGCACGGCGGGTGACTATGGCTACACCTTC.

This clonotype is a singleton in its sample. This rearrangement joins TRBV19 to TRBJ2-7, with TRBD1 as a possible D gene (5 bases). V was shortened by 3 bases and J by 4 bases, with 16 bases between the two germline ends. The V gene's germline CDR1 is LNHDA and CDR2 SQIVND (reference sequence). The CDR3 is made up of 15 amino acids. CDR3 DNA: TGTGCCAGTAGTATCGGATCTGGGGCAGGTTACGAGCAGTACTTC. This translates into CASSIGSGAGYEQYF.

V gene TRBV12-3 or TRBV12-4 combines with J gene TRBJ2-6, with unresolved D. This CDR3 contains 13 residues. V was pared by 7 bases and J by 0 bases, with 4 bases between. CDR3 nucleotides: TGTGCCAGCACCTACTCTGGGGCCAACGTCCTGACTTTC. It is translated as CASTYSGANVLTF.

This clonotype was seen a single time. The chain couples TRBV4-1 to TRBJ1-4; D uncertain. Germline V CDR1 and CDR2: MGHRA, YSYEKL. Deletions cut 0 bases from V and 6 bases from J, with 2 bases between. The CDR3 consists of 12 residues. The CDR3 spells CASSQDYEKLFF. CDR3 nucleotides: TGCGCCAGCAGCCAAGATTATGAAAAACTGTTTTTT.

CDR3 nucleotide sequence: TGTGCCACCAGTGACCCCCCCGGGGAGCTGTTTTTT. It specifies CATSDPPGELFF. The J gene is TRBJ2-2, the V gene TRBV24-1; D uncertain. There are 12 residues in the CDR3. Germline loops: CDR1 KGHDR, CDR2 SFDVKD. Trimming pared 4 bases from V and 6 bases from J, leaving 5 bases between.

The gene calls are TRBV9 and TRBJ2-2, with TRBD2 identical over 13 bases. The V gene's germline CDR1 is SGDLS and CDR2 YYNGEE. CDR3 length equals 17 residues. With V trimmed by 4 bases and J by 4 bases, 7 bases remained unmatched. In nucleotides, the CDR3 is TGTGCCAGCAGCCCAGGGACTAGCGGGGTTTTCACCGGGGAGCTGTTTTTT. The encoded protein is CASSPGTSGVFTGELFF.

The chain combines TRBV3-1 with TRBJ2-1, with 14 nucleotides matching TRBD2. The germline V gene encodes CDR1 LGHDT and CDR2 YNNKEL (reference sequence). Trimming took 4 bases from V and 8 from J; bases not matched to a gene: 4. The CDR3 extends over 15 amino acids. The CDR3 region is CASSPGTSGSHEQFF. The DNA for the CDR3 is TGTGCCAGCAGCCCCGGGACTAGCGGGAGTCATGAGCAGTTCTTC.

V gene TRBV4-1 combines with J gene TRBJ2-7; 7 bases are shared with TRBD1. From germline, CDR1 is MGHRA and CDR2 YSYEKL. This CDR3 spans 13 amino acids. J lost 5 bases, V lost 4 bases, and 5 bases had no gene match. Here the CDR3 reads CASSRGQPDEQYF. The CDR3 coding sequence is TGCGCCAGCAGCCGGGGACAGCCGGACGAGCAGTACTTC.

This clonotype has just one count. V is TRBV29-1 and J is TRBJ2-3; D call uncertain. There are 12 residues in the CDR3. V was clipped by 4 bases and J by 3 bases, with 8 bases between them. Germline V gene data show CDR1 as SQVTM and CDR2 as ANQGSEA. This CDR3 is CSVVWKTDTQYF. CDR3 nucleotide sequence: TGCAGCGTTGTTTGGAAAACAGATACGCAGTATTTT.

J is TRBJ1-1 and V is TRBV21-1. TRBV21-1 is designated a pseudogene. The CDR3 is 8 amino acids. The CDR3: CASSGSFF. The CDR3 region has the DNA TGTGCCAGCAGCGGGTCTTTCTTT.